Shown below are 10 T cell receptor beta chains from a single sample sequenced in a study of shared clonotypes between healthy human individuals. CD45RO-negative, CCR7-selected cells formed the naive CD8 fraction, which excluded terminally differentiated effector memory CD45RA+ cells. TCRdb keeps only in-frame clones here, not all; method: immunoSEQ multiplex PCR. Altogether about 2 million clones are present, about 95% being singletons, with the ten largest covering approximately 1.2%. Sequencing was performed on naive CD8+ T cells sorted from blood. All receptors come from a man between 18 and 35 years old in good health.

This clone was recorded once. Other DNA sequences from this sample encode an identical CDR3 as well. The CDR3 region is CASSLVPSGTDTQYF. Here the CDR3 DNA reads TGTGCCAGCAGCTTAGTGCCTAGCGGGACCGATACGCAGTATTTT. The J gene is TRBJ2-3, the V gene TRBV7-6, with 9 bases aligning to TRBD2. Germline CDR1 is SGHVS and CDR2 is FNYEAQ. This CDR3 comprises 15 residues. Trimming at V came to 1 base and at J to 6 bases, leaving 5 bases not matched to a gene.

V usage is TRBV6-1 and J usage is TRBJ1-5; D uncertain. CDR3 length: 16 residues. Trimming stripped 1 base from V and 2 bases from J, with 12 bases between. Germline CDR1 reads MNHNS; CDR2 reads SASEGT. CDR3 in DNA: TGTGCCAGCAGTGAAGTTGGCTTCTATGGCAATCAGCCCCAGCATTTT. Translating it yields CASSEVGFYGNQPQHF.

The chain links TRBV11-3 to TRBJ2-7; the match to TRBD1 covers 7 bases. Trimming cost V 5 bases and J 3 bases; bases outside gene matches: 4. This CDR3 is 13 amino acids long. Per germline, CDR1 SGHNT and CDR2 YENEEA. The CDR3 coding sequence is TGTGCCAGCAGCGTAGGGGGCCTCTACGAGCAGTACTTC. Amino acids: CASSVGGLYEQYF.

The chain links TRBV27 to TRBJ2-1; TRBD1 is a possible D gene (6 bases). CDR1 is MNHEY, CDR2 SMNVEV, per germline (reference sequence). V was clipped by 2 bases and J by 9 bases, with 11 bases between them. The CDR3 runs 13 residues. The CDR3 nucleotides read TGTGCCAGCAGTTTAGGAAGGACAGCTGAGCAGTTCTTC. Translation gives CASSLGRTAEQFF.

This clone was detected once. The CDR3 region is CASSETSGYTDTQYF. For the CDR3, the DNA is TGTGCCAGTAGTGAGACTAGCGGATACACAGATACGCAGTATTTT. The rearrangement links TRBV19 to TRBJ2-3; 9 nucleotides match TRBD2. The CDR3 runs to 15 residues. Germline CDR1 LNHDA, CDR2 SQIVND (reference sequence). The J segment lost 2 bases and the V segment lost 5 bases, leaving 5 bases of the junction unmatched.

As regards this clone: Other nucleotide sequences in the sample specify the same CDR3. J is TRBJ1-2 and V is TRBV9; possibly TRBD1 for D (6 bases). The length of the CDR3 is 14 residues. CDR1 and CDR2 (germline): SGDLS, YYNGEE. With 6 bases removed from V and 2 bases from J, the gap between germline ends came to 14 bases. Here the CDR3 DNA reads TGTGCCAGCACCTTAGGAGGGGGAAACTATGGCTACACCTTC. Residues: CASTLGGGNYGYTF.

The chain joins TRBV6-6 to TRBJ2-5; a possible D gene is TRBD1 (6 bases). V lost 1 base to trimming and J lost 1 base, with 10 bases between them. The CDR3 runs to 15 residues. The germline V gene encodes CDR1 MNHNY and CDR2 SVGAGI (reference sequence). The CDR3 protein is CASSYYKGGQETQYF. CDR3 nucleotide sequence: TGTGCCAGCAGTTACTATAAAGGGGGCCAAGAGACCCAGTACTTC.

This sequence joins TRBV7-9 and TRBJ2-3; no clear D. Per germline, CDR1 SEHNR and CDR2 FQNEAQ (reference sequence). V gave up 7 bases and J gave up 2 bases, with 7 bases separating them. The CDR3 length is 12 residues. CDR3 region: CASTGITDTQYF. The CDR3 nucleotides are TGTGCCAGCACCGGCATCACAGATACGCAGTATTTT.

This clone was counted once. V is TRBV4-1 and J is TRBJ2-7; 9 positions agree with TRBD2. The CDR3 runs 18 residues. V shed 0 bases, J shed 3 bases, and the junction held 12 bases outside the gene matches. Germline CDR1 is MGHRA and CDR2 is YSYEKL. The CDR3 DNA follows: TGCGCCAGCAGCCAAGATCCCAGCGGGGGGCTCCTCCTCTACGAGCAGTACTTC. It is translated as CASSQDPSGGLLLYEQYF.

This clone was seen more than once but under ten times. This sample includes further DNA sequences coding for the same CDR3. The V gene is TRBV6-5, the J gene TRBJ1-3, with D maybe TRBD1 (5 bases). V lost 2 bases to trimming and J lost 7 bases, with 12 bases between them. Germline CDR1 is MNHEY and CDR2 is SVGAGI. The CDR3 is made up of 14 amino acids. The CDR3 loop reads CASSYGGEGNTIYF. CDR3 nucleotide sequence: TGTGCCAGCAGTTACGGGGGGGAGGGCAACACCATATATTTT.